Listed below are T cell receptor beta chains from one sample, sequenced in a study of cytomegalovirus exposure and HLA in healthy donors. Profiled with immunoSEQ multiplex PCR; TCRdb holds only in-frame clones, not every one. Of about 150,000 clones in the sample, approximately 85% were seen once. Sequenced sample: PBMCs. Source of these receptors: a man in his fifties in good health and CMV-seropositive. Each CDR3 is given with its conserved first and last residue. Fields, in order: V gene, J gene, clone size, D gene, CDR3 protein, CDR3 DNA. The D gene is left open where the match is weak. Only part of the rows carry a size: once, few, many, or a class if the clone is expanded.

>TRBV6-5|TRBJ1-2|NA|NA
CASSTRHANYGYTF
TGTGCCAGCAGTACCAGGCACGCTAACTATGGCTACACCTTC
>TRBV5-1|TRBJ2-2|few|TRBD2
CASSPQFLAGRLGGELFF
TGCGCCAGCAGCCCACAATTCCTAGCGGGACGACTCGGCGGGGAGCTGTTTTTT
>TRBV5-1|TRBJ2-7|NA|TRBD1
CASSMRTGGASEQYF
TGCGCCAGCAGCATGAGGACAGGGGGCGCGTCCGAGCAGTACTTC
>TRBV9|TRBJ2-3|once|TRBD2
CASSAGTSGSADTQYF
TGTGCCAGCAGCGCCGGGACTAGCGGGAGCGCAGATACGCAGTATTTT
>TRBV13|TRBJ1-6|NA|TRBD1
CASSRQPGQGNSPLHF
TGTGCCAGCAGCCGTCAGCCGGGACAGGGGAACTCACCCCTCCACTTT
>TRBV4-1|TRBJ1-5|NA|NA
CASSQQVRGNQPQHF
TGCGCCAGCAGCCAGCAAGTACGGGGCAATCAGCCCCAGCATTTT
>TRBV6-8|TRBJ2-2|few|TRBD1
CAARGRGPTNTGELFF
TGTGCCGCCCGGGGCAGGGGGCCTACGAACACCGGGGAGCTGTTTTTT
>TRBV9|TRBJ2-7|once|TRBD1
CASSNQRTGTNEQYF
TGTGCCAGCAGTAACCAGAGGACAGGGACGAACGAGCAGTACTTC
>TRBV29-1|TRBJ1-4|once|NA
CSITSGNEKLFF
TGCAGCATTACGTCAGGAAATGAAAAACTGTTTTTT
>TRBV2|TRBJ2-5|NA|TRBD1
CASSPGTGEETQYF
TGTGCCAGCAGTCCCGGGACAGGGGAAGAGACCCAGTACTTC
>TRBV6-5|TRBJ2-1|NA|TRBD1
CASRRDRDGNEQFF
TGTGCCAGCAGAAGGGACAGGGATGGCAATGAGCAGTTCTTC
>TRBV5-1|TRBJ2-5|NA|TRBD2
CASSLGGLAGVETQYF
TGCGCCAGCAGCTTGGGTGGACTAGCGGGAGTAGAGACCCAGTACTTC
>TRBV5-1|TRBJ2-5|NA|NA
CASSLGGSVQETQYF
TGCGCCAGCAGCTTGGGAGGCTCGGTCCAAGAGACCCAGTACTTC
>TRBV5-1|TRBJ2-4|few|NA
CASSLEGGQRLAKNIQYF
TGCGCCAGCAGCTTGGAGGGGGGACAGCGACTAGCCAAAAACATTCAGTACTTC
>TRBV7-6|TRBJ2-7|NA|TRBD2
CASSPNAGDHEQYF
TGTGCCAGCAGCCCAAACGCGGGAGATCACGAGCAGTACTTC
>TRBV7-9|TRBJ1-1|few|NA
CASSLLTGQTEAFF
TGTGCCAGCAGCTTATTGACCGGACAAACTGAAGCTTTCTTT
>TRBV6-6|TRBJ2-5|NA|TRBD1
CASSGQGGETQYF
TGTGCCAGCAGTGGACAGGGGGGGGAGACCCAGTACTTC
>TRBV28|TRBJ1-2|NA|NA
CASSLARGSFYGYTF
TGTGCCAGCAGTCTCGCGCGGGGGAGTTTCTATGGCTACACCTTC
>TRBV28|TRBJ2-7|few|TRBD2
CASSRLAGYEQYF
TGTGCCAGCAGCCGACTAGCGGGGTACGAGCAGTACTTC
>TRBV10-3|TRBJ2-7|NA|NA
CAEWRQVSSYEQCF
TGTGCCGAATGGCGACAGGTGAGCTCCTATGAGCAGTGCTTC
>TRBV6-1|TRBJ1-3|NA|TRBD1
CASSELTGGGGNTIYF
TGTGCCAGCAGTGAGCTTACAGGGGGCGGTGGAAACACCATATATTTT
>TRBV7-9|TRBJ1-2|few|NA
CASSLAPLNYGYTF
TGTGCCAGCAGCTTAGCACCGCTAAACTATGGCTACACCTTC
>TRBV5-1|TRBJ2-7|few|TRBD2
CASSLGGLAGNEQYF
TGCGCCAGCAGCTTAGGGGGACTAGCGGGAAACGAGCAGTACTTC
>TRBV6-5|TRBJ1-2|NA|TRBD1
CASSRTGGTGYTF
TGTGCCAGCAGTCGGACAGGGGGCACTGGCTACACCTTC
>TRBV6-5|TRBJ1-5|NA|NA
CASFHGTLHNQPQHF
TGTGCCAGCTTCCATGGGACTTTACACAATCAGCCCCAGCATTTT
>TRBV5-8|TRBJ2-5|NA|NA
CASSGSLTQTQYF
TGTGCCAGCAGCGGGAGCTTGACCCAGACCCAGTACTTC
>TRBV7-8|TRBJ2-5|NA|TRBD2
CASSLKRLAGAQETQYF
TGTGCCAGCAGCTTAAAGAGACTAGCGGGAGCCCAAGAGACCCAGTACTTC
>TRBV4-1|TRBJ2-5|NA|TRBD2
CASSQPGLAGETQYF
TGCGCCAGCAGCCAACCCGGACTAGCGGGTGAGACCCAGTACTTC
>TRBV5-1|TRBJ2-2|NA|TRBD1
CASSPGTADTGELFF
TGCGCCAGCAGCCCAGGGACAGCGGACACCGGGGAGCTGTTTTTT
>TRBV28|TRBJ2-1|once|TRBD2
CASSPRSSGSYNEQFF
TGTGCCAGCAGTCCCCGTTCTAGCGGATCCTACAATGAGCAGTTCTTC
>TRBV7-3|TRBJ2-7|NA|NA
CASGPGTDPYEQYF
TGTGCCAGCGGACCCGGGACTGACCCCTACGAGCAGTACTTC
>TRBV6-5|TRBJ2-7|once|NA
CASTPAGGNEQYF
TGTGCCAGCACCCCCGCGGGCGGAAACGAGCAGTACTTC
>TRBV18|TRBJ2-2|once|TRBD1
CASSPPGQGTGELFF
TGTGCCAGCTCACCACCGGGACAGGGCACCGGGGAGCTGTTTTTT
>TRBV6-5|TRBJ1-2|NA|NA
CASSYDGVNYGYTF
TGTGCCAGCAGTTACGACGGAGTAAACTATGGCTACACCTTC
>TRBV6-5|TRBJ2-1|NA|NA
CASSRDGYNEQFF
TGTGCCAGCTCGCGGGACGGATACAATGAGCAGTTCTTC
>TRBV5-1|TRBJ2-5|NA|NA
CASSFDRQETQYF
TGCGCCAGCAGCTTTGATCGGCAAGAGACCCAGTACTTC
>TRBV6-5|TRBJ2-7|NA|NA
CASSYGGGPYEQYF
TGTGCCAGCAGTTACGGGGGCGGTCCCTACGAGCAGTACTTC
>TRBV7-6|TRBJ2-2|once|TRBD2
CASSLGGGTGELFF
TGTGCCAGCAGCTTAGGGGGGGGCACCGGGGAGCTGTTTTTT
>TRBV27|TRBJ2-7|NA|TRBD2
CASSLGERGLPYEQYF
TGTGCCAGCAGTTTAGGGGAGCGGGGACTACCCTACGAGCAGTACTTC
>TRBV5-1|TRBJ1-1|NA|NA
CASSSHPGSGTEAFF
TGCGCCAGCAGCTCACACCCGGGTTCGGGGACTGAAGCTTTCTTT
>TRBV9|TRBJ2-1|NA|NA
CASSVGSENEQFF
TGTGCCAGCAGCGTAGGAAGCGAGAATGAGCAGTTCTTC
>TRBV27|TRBJ2-1|NA|TRBD2
CASSSQTSGSIKFF
TGTGCCAGCAGTTCGCAGACTAGCGGGAGCATTAAGTTCTTC
>TRBV6-5|TRBJ2-7|few|NA
CASSRQFTDSYEQYF
TGTGCCAGCAGCCGACAGTTTACTGACTCCTACGAGCAGTACTTC
>TRBV2|TRBJ1-4|NA|TRBD1
CASARLGTGDEKLFF
TGTGCCAGCGCGCGGCTCGGGACAGGGGACGAAAAACTGTTTTTT
>TRBV9|TRBJ2-1|NA|TRBD2
CASSTPGTSGLSSYNEQFF
TGTGCCAGCAGCACACCCGGGACTAGCGGCCTTAGCTCCTACAATGAGCAGTTCTTC
>TRBV29-1|TRBJ2-6|NA|NA
CSVALEGGANVLTF
TGCAGCGTTGCACTCGAGGGTGGGGCCAACGTCCTGACTTTC
>TRBV5-4|TRBJ2-3|once|TRBD2
CASSLWLAGGTDTQYF
TGTGCCAGCAGCTTGTGGCTAGCGGGAGGTACAGATACGCAGTATTTT
>TRBV30|TRBJ2-7|once|TRBD2
CAWSVPVLAGGYEQYF
TGTGCCTGGAGTGTACCTGTACTAGCGGGAGGTTACGAGCAGTACTTC
>TRBV29-1|TRBJ2-7|once|NA
CSATLRQDRYEQYF
TGCAGCGCCACCCTTCGACAGGACCGCTACGAGCAGTACTTC
>TRBV6-1|TRBJ1-4|once|NA
CASASDSLNEKLFF
TGTGCCAGCGCTTCCGACAGTCTTAATGAAAAACTGTTTTTT
>TRBV6-5|TRBJ2-4|NA|NA
CASSNVRGGKNIQYF
TGTGCCAGCAGCAACGTAAGGGGTGGCAAAAACATTCAGTACTTC